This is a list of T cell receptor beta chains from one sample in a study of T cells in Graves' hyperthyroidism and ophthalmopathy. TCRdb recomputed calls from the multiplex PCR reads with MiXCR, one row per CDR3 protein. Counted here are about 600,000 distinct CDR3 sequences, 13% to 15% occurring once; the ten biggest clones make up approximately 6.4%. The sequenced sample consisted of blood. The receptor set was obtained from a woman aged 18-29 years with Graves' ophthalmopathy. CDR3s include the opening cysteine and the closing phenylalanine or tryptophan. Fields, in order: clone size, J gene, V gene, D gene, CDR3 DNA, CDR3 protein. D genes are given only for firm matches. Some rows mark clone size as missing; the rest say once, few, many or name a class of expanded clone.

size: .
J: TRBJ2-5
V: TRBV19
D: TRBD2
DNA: TGTGCCAGTAGTATGACTAGCTCAGAGACCCAGTACTTC
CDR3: CASSMTSSETQYF

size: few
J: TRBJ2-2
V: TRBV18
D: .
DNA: TGTGCCAGCTCACCCCAAGGAGGTCCCACCGGGGAGCTGTTTTTT
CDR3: CASSPQGGPTGELFF

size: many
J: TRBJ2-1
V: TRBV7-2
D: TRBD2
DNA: TGTGCCAGCAGCTTAGAAACTAGCGGGTCCTACAATGAGCAGTTCTTC
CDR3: CASSLETSGSYNEQFF

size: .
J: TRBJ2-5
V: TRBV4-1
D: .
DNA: TGCGCCAGCAGCCAAGATATGAATTCGCCGGCGGACGTCTACTTC
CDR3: CASSQDMNSPADVYF

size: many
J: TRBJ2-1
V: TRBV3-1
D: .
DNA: TGTGCCAGCAGCCAAGGAGGTTGGACAGTCAAATCCAATGAGCAGTTCTTC
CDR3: CASSQGGWTVKSNEQFF

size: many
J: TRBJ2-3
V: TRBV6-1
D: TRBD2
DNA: TGTGCCAGCAGTGAAGTTAGCGGGGGCCGCACAGATACGCAGTATTTT
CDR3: CASSEVSGGRTDTQYF

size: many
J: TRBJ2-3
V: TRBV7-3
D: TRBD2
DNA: TGTGCCAGCAGCTTCGGACTAGCGGGCACAGATACGCAGTATTTT
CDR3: CASSFGLAGTDTQYF

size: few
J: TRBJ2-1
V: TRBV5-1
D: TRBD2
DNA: TGCGCCAGCAGCTTGGGGGTAGCGGGAGGGCCCCGTTACAATGAGCAGTTCTTC
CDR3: CASSLGVAGGPRYNEQFF

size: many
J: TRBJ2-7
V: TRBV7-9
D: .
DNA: TGTGCCAGCAGAGGGTCAGGGTCCTACGAGCAGTACTTC
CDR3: CASRGSGSYEQYF

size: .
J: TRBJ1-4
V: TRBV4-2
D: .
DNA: TGTGCCAGCAGCCAAGAGCACAACGAAAAACTGTTTTTT
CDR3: CASSQEHNEKLFF

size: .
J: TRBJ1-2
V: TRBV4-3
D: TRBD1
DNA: TGCGCCAGCAGCCAAGATTCCGGACAGGCTAACTATGGCTACACCTTC
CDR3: CASSQDSGQANYGYTF

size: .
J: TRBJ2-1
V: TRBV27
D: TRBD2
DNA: TGTGCCAGCAGTTCTTACTCGACTAGCGGGAGGGGTTCCTACAATGAGCAGTTCTTC
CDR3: CASSSYSTSGRGSYNEQFF

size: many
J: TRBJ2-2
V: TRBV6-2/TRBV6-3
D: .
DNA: TGTGCCAGCAGTCCCCGGACGGACGCGAGCACCGGGGAGCTGTTTTTT
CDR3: CASSPRTDASTGELFF

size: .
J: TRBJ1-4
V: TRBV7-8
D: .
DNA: TGTGCCAGCAGCATGCTCATCCCCCGGGACACAATGCGGGAAAAACTGTTTTTT
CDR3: CASSMLIPRDTMREKLFF

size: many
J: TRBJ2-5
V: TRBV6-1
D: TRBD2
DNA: TGTGCCAGCAATCCGCCGGGGCTAGCGGGAGAGACCCAGTACTTC
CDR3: CASNPPGLAGETQYF

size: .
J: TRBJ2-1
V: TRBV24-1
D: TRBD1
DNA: TGTGCCACCAGATCCGGACAGGGATGGGATAGGAATGAGCAGTTCTTC
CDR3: CATRSGQGWDRNEQFF

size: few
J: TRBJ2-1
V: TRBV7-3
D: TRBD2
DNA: TGTGCCAGCAGCTGGGAGGGACTAGCGGGGCGGGGCTTCTACAATGAGCAGTTCTTC
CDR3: CASSWEGLAGRGFYNEQFF

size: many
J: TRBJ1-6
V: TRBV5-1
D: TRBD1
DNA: TGCGCCAGCAGCTTGGCCGGGGGACAGCCACCCCTCCACTTT
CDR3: CASSLAGGQPPLHF